The T cell receptor (beta chain) under discussion was sequenced for a study of technical replicates of blood from a few donors. Profiling relied on immunoSEQ multiplex PCR, and the TCRdb table lists in-frame clones only, not all of them. The sample includes 70,000 or so clones, around nine tenths of them seen just once. This CDR3 has 17 amino acids. V was clipped by 4 bases and J by 0 bases, with 13 bases between them. Per the germline V gene, CDR1 is LNHNV and CDR2 is YYDKDF (reference sequence). The specimen sequenced was PBMCs. This clonotype originated in a human donor in good health. Some clones in this sample may be carry-over from other donors' samples. The genes are TRBV15 and TRBJ1-6; D call uncertain. The CDR3: CATSTSRKSSYNSPLHF. The CDR3 nucleotides read TGTGCCACCAGCACTAGTCGGAAGAGCTCCTATAATTCACCCCTCCACTTT.